This T cell receptor beta chain was profiled in a study of shared clonotypes between healthy human individuals. The assay was immunoSEQ multiplex PCR, and TCRdb's table has in-frame clones only and misses some. The sample comprises about 680,000 clones, roughly 70% of which are singletons, and about 1.8% rests with the top ten. V was trimmed by 6 bases and J by 9 bases, leaving 8 bases between them. The CDR3 runs 10 residues. CDR1 is SNHLY, CDR2 FYNNEI, per germline. The receptor was derived from a woman aged 25 to 39 in good health. This sequence joins TRBV2 and TRBJ1-1; D gene ambiguous. The sample was memory CD4+ T cells sorted from blood. Subset defined: CD45RA-negative fraction. The CDR3 region is CASREIQAFF. In DNA, the CDR3 is TGTGCCAGCAGGGAAATCCAAGCTTTCTTT.